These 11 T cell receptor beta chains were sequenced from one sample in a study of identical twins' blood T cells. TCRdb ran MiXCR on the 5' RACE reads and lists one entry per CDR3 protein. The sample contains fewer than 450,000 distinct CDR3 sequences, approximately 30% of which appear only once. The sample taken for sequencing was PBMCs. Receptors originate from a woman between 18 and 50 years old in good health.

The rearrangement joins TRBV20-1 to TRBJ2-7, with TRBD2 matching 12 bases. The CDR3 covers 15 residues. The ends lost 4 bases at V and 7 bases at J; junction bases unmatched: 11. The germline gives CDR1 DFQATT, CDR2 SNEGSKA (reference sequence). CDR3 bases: TGCAGTGCTATGCTTAGACTAGCGGGGGTTGAAGAGCAGTACTTC. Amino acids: CSAMLRLAGVEEQYF.

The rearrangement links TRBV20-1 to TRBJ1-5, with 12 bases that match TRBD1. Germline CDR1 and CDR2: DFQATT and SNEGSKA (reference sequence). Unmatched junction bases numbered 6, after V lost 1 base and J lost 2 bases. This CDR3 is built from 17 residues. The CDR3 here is CSARVGQGARGNQPQHF. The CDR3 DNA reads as TGCAGTGCTAGAGTGGGACAGGGGGCAAGAGGCAATCAGCCCCAGCATTTT.

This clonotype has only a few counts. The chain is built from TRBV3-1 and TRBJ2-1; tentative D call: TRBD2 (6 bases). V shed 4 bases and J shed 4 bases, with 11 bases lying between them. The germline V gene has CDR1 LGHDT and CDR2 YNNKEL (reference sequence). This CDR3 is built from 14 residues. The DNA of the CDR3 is TGTGCCAGCAGCCCTGGGACTTCGTACAATGAGCAGTTCTTC. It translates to CASSPGTSYNEQFF.

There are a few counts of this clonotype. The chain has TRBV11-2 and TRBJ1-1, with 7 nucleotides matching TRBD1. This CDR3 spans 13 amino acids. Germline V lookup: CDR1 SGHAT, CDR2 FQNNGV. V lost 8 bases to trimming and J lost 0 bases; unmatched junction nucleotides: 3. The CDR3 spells CASRGTVNTEAFF. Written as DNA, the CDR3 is TGTGCCAGCCGGGGGACAGTGAACACTGAAGCTTTCTTT.

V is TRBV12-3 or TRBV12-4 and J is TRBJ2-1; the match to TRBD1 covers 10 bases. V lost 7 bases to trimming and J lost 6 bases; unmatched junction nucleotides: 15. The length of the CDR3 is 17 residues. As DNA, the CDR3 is TGTGCCAGCATCCTTGGACAGGGGGGAAGTTTGCGCAATGAGCAGTTCTTC. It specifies CASILGQGGSLRNEQFF.

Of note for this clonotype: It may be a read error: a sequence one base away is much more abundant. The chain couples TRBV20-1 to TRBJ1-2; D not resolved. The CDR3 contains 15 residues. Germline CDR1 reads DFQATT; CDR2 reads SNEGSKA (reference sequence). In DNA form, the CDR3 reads TGCGGTGCTAGAGAGAATGGCCCGGCCAGCCCCCTGGAAACCTTC. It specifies CGARENGPASPLETF.

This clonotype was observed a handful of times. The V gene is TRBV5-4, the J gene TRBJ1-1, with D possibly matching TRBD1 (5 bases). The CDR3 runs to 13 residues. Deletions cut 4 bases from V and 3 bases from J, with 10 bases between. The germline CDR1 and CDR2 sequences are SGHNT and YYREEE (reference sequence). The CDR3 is CASSVDSYTEAFF. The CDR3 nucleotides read TGTGCCAGCAGCGTTGACAGTTACACTGAAGCTTTCTTT.

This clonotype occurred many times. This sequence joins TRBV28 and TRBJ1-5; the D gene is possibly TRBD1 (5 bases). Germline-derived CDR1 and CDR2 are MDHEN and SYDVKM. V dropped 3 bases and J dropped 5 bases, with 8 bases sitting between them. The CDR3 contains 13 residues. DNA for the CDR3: TGTGCCAGCAGTTTCGTGGGGCATCAGCCCCAGCATTTT. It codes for CASSFVGHQPQHF.

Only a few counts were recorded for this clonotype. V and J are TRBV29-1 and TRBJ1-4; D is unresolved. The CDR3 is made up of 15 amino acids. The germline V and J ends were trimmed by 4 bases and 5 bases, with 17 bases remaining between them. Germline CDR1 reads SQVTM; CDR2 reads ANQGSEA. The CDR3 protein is CSVGDRDHLNEKLFF. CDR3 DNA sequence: TGCAGCGTTGGAGATCGTGACCATCTAAATGAAAAACTGTTTTTT.

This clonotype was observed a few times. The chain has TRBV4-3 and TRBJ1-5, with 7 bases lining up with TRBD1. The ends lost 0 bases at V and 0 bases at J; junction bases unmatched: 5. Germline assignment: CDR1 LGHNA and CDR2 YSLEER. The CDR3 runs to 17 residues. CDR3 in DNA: TGCGCCAGCAGCCAAGAAGTTACAGGGGATAGCAATCAGCCCCAGCATTTT. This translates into CASSQEVTGDSNQPQHF.

DNA for the CDR3: TGTGCCACACAGGGGGGGAACACCGGGGAGCTGTTTTTT. As protein: CATQGGNTGELFF. V gene TRBV10-3 combines with J gene TRBJ2-2; 8 bases align to TRBD1. This CDR3 has 13 amino acids. CDR1 is ENHRY, CDR2 SYGVKD, per germline. The V and J ends lost 10 bases and 1 base, in that order; junction bases with no gene match: 2.